Listed below are T cell receptor beta chains from one sample, sequenced in a study of blood T cell repertoires in COVID-19. The assay was immunoSEQ multiplex PCR, and TCRdb's table has in-frame clones only and misses some. Among roughly 75,000 clones listed, about four fifths were seen once. Sequencing was done on a sample of peripheral blood. The receptors come from a man aged 70 or older with acute or convalescent COVID-19. Each CDR3 is given with its conserved first and last residue. A D gene is named only where the DNA matches it firmly. Clone sizes are given selectively: once, few, many, or a class where the clone is expanded.

cdr3_aa	cdr3_nt	clone_size	d_call	v_call	j_call
CASSKGSRVSNQPQHF	TGTGCCAGCAGCAAAGGGTCCCGGGTCAGCAATCAGCCCCAGCATTTT	NA	NA	TRBV21-1	TRBJ1-5
CASSHASYEQYF	TGTGCCAGCAGCCATGCGTCCTACGAGCAGTACTTC	NA	NA	TRBV3-1/TRBV3-2	TRBJ2-7
CASSPAGTGGNGYTF	TGTGCCAGTAGCCCCGCCGGGACAGGGGGGAATGGCTACACCTTC	once	TRBD1	TRBV19	TRBJ1-2
CASSLDRGADTGELFF	TGTGCCAGCAGCTTAGACAGGGGCGCGGACACCGGGGAGCTGTTTTTT	NA	TRBD1	TRBV7-8	TRBJ2-2
CASSFTGINLGNEQFF	TGTGCCAGCAGTTTCACGGGGATCAATTTAGGCAATGAGCAGTTCTTC	NA	NA	TRBV27	TRBJ2-1
CASSEALGQGRSSNGYTF	TGTGCCAGCAGTGAAGCGCTTGGGCAGGGTCGGTCATCCAATGGCTACACCTTC	NA	NA	TRBV2	TRBJ1-2
CASSQQSGNTIYF	TGTGCCAGCAGCCAACAGTCGGGAAACACCATATATTTT	NA	NA	TRBV5-4	TRBJ1-3
CASSSGQGPDTQYF	TGTGCCAGCAGTTCGGGACAGGGCCCAGATACGCAGTATTTT	NA	TRBD1	TRBV28	TRBJ2-3
CASSDPSPGRLTDTQYF	TGTGCCAGCAGCGACCCGAGTCCCGGGAGACTCACAGATACGCAGTATTTT	once	NA	TRBV9	TRBJ2-3
CSASQSSGRADTQYF	TGCAGTGCTAGTCAGTCCAGCGGGAGGGCAGATACGCAGTATTTT	NA	TRBD2	TRBV20-1	TRBJ2-3
CASELDRSNQPQHF	TGTGCCAGTGAACTGGACAGGAGCAATCAGCCCCAGCATTTT	NA	TRBD1	TRBV19	TRBJ1-5
CASSGGDRGYNEQFF	TGTGCCAGCAGCGGGGGGGACAGGGGTTACAATGAGCAGTTCTTC	NA	TRBD1	TRBV11-3	TRBJ2-1
CATSDHGTSGYNEQFF	TGTGCCACCAGTGATCATGGGACTAGCGGGTACAATGAGCAGTTCTTC	once	TRBD2	TRBV24-1	TRBJ2-1
CASSGGQQETQYF	TGTGCCAGCAGCGGTGGACAGCAAGAGACCCAGTACTTC	NA	NA	TRBV5-4	TRBJ2-5
CASSEAEKGAYGYTF	TGTGCCAGCAGTGAAGCCGAAAAGGGAGCCTATGGCTACACCTTC	once	NA	TRBV6-1	TRBJ1-2
CAWASRQGGYYEQYF	TGTGCCTGGGCCTCCAGGCAGGGGGGCTACTACGAGCAGTACTTC	NA	NA	TRBV30	TRBJ2-7
CASSLTGSNTEAFF	TGTGCCAGCAGCTTAACAGGGTCGAACACTGAAGCTTTCTTT	few	NA	TRBV7-9	TRBJ1-1
CASSWGQGSQPQHF	TGTGCCAGCAGCTGGGGACAGGGGTCACAGCCCCAGCATTTT	NA	TRBD1	TRBV7-8	TRBJ1-5
CASMNSGMNTEAFF	TGTGCCAGCATGAACAGCGGTATGAACACTGAAGCTTTCTTT	NA	NA	TRBV27	TRBJ1-1
CASSPRTSGAGSTDTQYF	TGTGCCAGCAGCCCGCGGACTAGCGGAGCCGGTAGCACAGATACGCAGTATTTT	once	TRBD2	TRBV7-2	TRBJ2-3
CASSITGGSYNEQFF	TGTGCCAGTAGTATAACAGGGGGTTCCTACAATGAGCAGTTCTTC	NA	TRBD1	TRBV19	TRBJ2-1
CASSIQLNQPQHF	TGTGCCAGTAGTATTCAACTAAATCAGCCCCAGCATTTT	NA	NA	TRBV19	TRBJ1-5
CASSSDRAQPLTNTEAFF	TGCGCCAGCAGCTCAGACAGGGCCCAACCTCTAACAAACACTGAAGCTTTCTTT	NA	TRBD1	TRBV5-1	TRBJ1-1
CASSSGGDSWAFF	TGTGCCAGCAGTTCCGGGGGGGACAGCTGGGCTTTCTTT	once	TRBD1	TRBV12-3/TRBV12-4	TRBJ1-1
CASSLAQGTNYEQYF	TGTGCCAGCAGCTTGGCGCAAGGGACTAACTACGAGCAGTACTTC	NA	TRBD2	TRBV7-8	TRBJ2-7
CSARRTEGYTF	TGCAGTGCTAGACGGACAGAAGGCTACACCTTC	NA	NA	TRBV20-1	TRBJ1-2
CASSLEGLGEQYF	TGCGCCAGCAGCTTGGAGGGGTTGGGAGAGCAGTACTTC	NA	NA	TRBV5-1	TRBJ2-7
CASSVGGTSGTDTQYF	TGTGCCAGCAGCGTAGGGGGGACTAGCGGAACAGATACGCAGTATTTT	NA	TRBD2	TRBV9	TRBJ2-3
CASSYSNRGSYEQYF	TGTGCCAGCAGTTACTCGAACAGGGGGTCCTACGAGCAGTACTTC	NA	TRBD1	TRBV6-5	TRBJ2-7
CASSPRAQVEGEAFF	TGTGCCAGCTCACCGAGGGCGCAGGTGGAAGGTGAAGCTTTCTTT	NA	NA	TRBV18	TRBJ1-1
CASTILTGSQPQHF	TGTGCCAGCACCATATTGACAGGGTCTCAGCCCCAGCATTTT	NA	TRBD1	TRBV6-5	TRBJ1-5
CASSLGQGAGNTIYF	TGCGCCAGCAGCCTGGGACAGGGGGCTGGAAACACCATATATTTT	NA	TRBD1	TRBV4-3	TRBJ1-3
CATTSSDRDDYGYTF	TGTGCCACGACATCCAGCGACAGGGACGACTATGGCTACACCTTC	NA	TRBD1	TRBV10-3	TRBJ1-2
CASSISGGTTNEKLFF	TGTGCCAGTAGTATATCGGGCGGGACAACTAATGAAAAACTGTTTTTT	NA	NA	TRBV19	TRBJ1-4
CASSHPQQFGVTNEKLFF	TGCGCCAGCAGCCACCCCCAACAGTTCGGGGTCACTAATGAAAAACTGTTTTTT	NA	NA	TRBV4-1	TRBJ1-4
CSVGGQPVGNTEAFF	TGCAGCGTAGGAGGACAGCCCGTTGGGAACACTGAAGCTTTCTTT	NA	NA	TRBV29-1	TRBJ1-1
CASSRDLSSYEQYF	TGTGCCAGTAGTAGGGACTTGTCCTCCTACGAGCAGTACTTC	NA	NA	TRBV19	TRBJ2-7